The rows below give T cell receptor beta chains drawn from one sample of a study of shared clonotypes between healthy human individuals. The protocol was immunoSEQ multiplex PCR, while the TCRdb copy is restricted to in-frame clones and leaves out a portion. The sample lists about 1,800,000 clones, about 95% occurring once. The sample taken for sequencing was naive CD8+ T cells sorted from blood. These receptors all stem from a man aged 18 to 30 in good health. The CDR3 runs from the conserved cysteine through the conserved F or W. The order of the fields is J gene, CDR3 length, D gene, clone size, V gene, CDR3 DNA, CDR3 protein. D genes are given only for firm matches. The size field is filled for only some rows; it gives once, few, many or a size class.

J: TRBJ1-2
length: 14
D: -
size: -
V: TRBV11-2
DNA: TGTGCCAGCAGCTTACTCACAGGGAGCGATGGCTACACCTTC
CDR3: CASSLLTGSDGYTF

J: TRBJ2-2
length: 16
D: -
size: -
V: TRBV7-9
DNA: TGTGCCAGCAGCCCCCATGAGGGCAGGGACACCGGGGAGCTGTTTTTT
CDR3: CASSPHEGRDTGELFF

J: TRBJ2-5
length: 13
D: -
size: -
V: TRBV7-7
DNA: TGTGCTAGCAGCTTTTCTATTGGGGAGACCCAGTACTTC
CDR3: CASSFSIGETQYF

J: TRBJ1-1
length: 12
D: -
size: -
V: TRBV10-3
DNA: TGTGCCATCTCAAGGGATGGCACTGAAGCTTTCTTT
CDR3: CAISRDGTEAFF

J: TRBJ1-3
length: 18
D: -
size: -
V: TRBV5-6
DNA: TGTGCCAGCAGCTTGCTTTTGTTGGACCGAAGGACTGGAAACACCATATATTTT
CDR3: CASSLLLLDRRTGNTIYF

J: TRBJ2-7
length: 13
D: -
size: -
V: TRBV28
DNA: TGTGCCAGCAGTTTGGACAAGATGGGAGAGCAGTACTTC
CDR3: CASSLDKMGEQYF

J: TRBJ2-5
length: 16
D: TRBD2
size: -
V: TRBV11-2
DNA: TGTGCCAGCAGCTTAGTCGCGGGGGGCCGGGGAGAGACCCAGTACTTC
CDR3: CASSLVAGGRGETQYF

J: TRBJ2-7
length: 13
D: -
size: -
V: TRBV6-1
DNA: TGTGCCAGCAAAGGCGTACTCTCCTACGAGCAGTACTTC
CDR3: CASKGVLSYEQYF

J: TRBJ2-3
length: 13
D: -
size: -
V: TRBV27
DNA: TGTGCCAGCAGTTTGGGAGACACAGATACGCAGTATTTT
CDR3: CASSLGDTDTQYF

J: TRBJ2-1
length: 13
D: -
size: -
V: TRBV6-1
DNA: TGTGCCAGCAGTGAAAAGGGAGACAATGAGCAGTTCTTC
CDR3: CASSEKGDNEQFF

J: TRBJ2-7
length: 13
D: TRBD1
size: -
V: TRBV28
DNA: TGTGCCAGCAGGCCGCAGGGGGACTACGAGCAGTACTTC
CDR3: CASRPQGDYEQYF

J: TRBJ2-3
length: 15
D: TRBD2
size: -
V: TRBV28
DNA: TGTGCCAGCACCCCCCGGGGGGGCTCCGCAGATACGCAGTATTTT
CDR3: CASTPRGGSADTQYF

J: TRBJ2-1
length: 16
D: TRBD2
size: once
V: TRBV7-9
DNA: TGTGCCAGCAGCTTACCAGTAGCGGGCTATTACAATGAGCAGTTCTTC
CDR3: CASSLPVAGYYNEQFF

J: TRBJ1-1
length: 16
D: -
size: -
V: TRBV9
DNA: TGTGCCAGCAGCGTAGGGGCAGGGTCTATGAACACTGAAGCTTTCTTT
CDR3: CASSVGAGSMNTEAFF

J: TRBJ1-5
length: 15
D: -
size: -
V: TRBV6-5
DNA: TGTGCCAGCAGTTACTCGAGCAGTAGCAATCAGCCCCAGCATTTT
CDR3: CASSYSSSSNQPQHF

J: TRBJ2-5
length: 16
D: TRBD1
size: -
V: TRBV7-8
DNA: TGTGCCAGCAGCTTATCCGCCTGGACAGGGTTTGAGACCCAGTACTTC
CDR3: CASSLSAWTGFETQYF

J: TRBJ1-1
length: 14
D: -
size: -
V: TRBV6-5
DNA: TGTGCCAGCAGTTGGCACCAGTGGAACACTGAAGCTTTCTTT
CDR3: CASSWHQWNTEAFF

J: TRBJ1-2
length: 15
D: TRBD1
size: -
V: TRBV5-6
DNA: TGTGCCAGCAGCTTTGGGGCAGGGGGCGCAGGTGGCTACACCTTC
CDR3: CASSFGAGGAGGYTF

J: TRBJ1-4
length: 17
D: TRBD1
size: -
V: TRBV4-1
DNA: TGCGCCAGCAGCCAAGATCAGGGGGGGGCAACTAATGAAAAACTGTTTTTT
CDR3: CASSQDQGGATNEKLFF

J: TRBJ2-2
length: 16
D: -
size: -
V: TRBV2
DNA: TGTGCCAGCAGTGACTTGGGGGGAGAAAACACCGGGGAGCTGTTTTTT
CDR3: CASSDLGGENTGELFF

J: TRBJ2-3
length: 15
D: -
size: -
V: TRBV6-5
DNA: TGTGCCAGCAGCCTCCTCGGGGGACGCACAGATACGCAGTATTTT
CDR3: CASSLLGGRTDTQYF

J: TRBJ2-5
length: 15
D: -
size: -
V: TRBV4-3
DNA: TGCGCCAGCAGTCTCCTACAGGGAGGGGGAGAGACCCAGTACTTC
CDR3: CASSLLQGGGETQYF